A selection of T cell receptor beta chains follows, all from one sample in a study of PD-L1 blockade in urothelial cancer. Sequencing used immunoSEQ multiplex PCR; TCRdb keeps in-frame clones, though not all of them. The sample has 53,000 or so clones, around 89% seen once. The material was PBMCs, obtained around atezolizumab (anti-PD-L1) treatment. These receptors originate from a man between 60 and 75 years old with urothelial cancer. Each CDR3 is given with its conserved first and last residue. The D gene is left open where the match is weak. Expanded clones get a size class; other rows say once, few or many, or leave the size out.

clone_size j_call d_call v_call cdr3_nt cdr3_aa
NA TRBJ2-6 NA TRBV4-1 TGCGCCAGCAGCCAAGAACAGGCCCCAATGGGGGCCAACGTCCTGACTTTC CASSQEQAPMGANVLTF
medium-sized TRBJ1-1 TRBD1 TRBV7-9 TGTGCCAGCAGCTCCCGGACAGGGGACACTGAAGCTTTCTTT CASSSRTGDTEAFF
NA TRBJ2-3 TRBD1 TRBV5-1 TGCGCCAGCAGGGCGAGAGGACAGGGGACAGATACGCAGTATTTT CASRARGQGTDTQYF
NA TRBJ1-2 TRBD1 TRBV6-5 TGTGCCAGCAGTTTCCGGGACAGGGGCTATGGCTACACCTTC CASSFRDRGYGYTF
NA TRBJ2-7 TRBD1 TRBV7-9 TGTGCCAGCAGCTTAGATGCCAGGGGGCGCGGCGAGCAGTACTTC CASSLDARGRGEQYF
once TRBJ1-4 TRBD1 TRBV2 TGTGCCAGCAGGATCGGGACAGGGACTAATGAAAAACTGTTTTTT CASRIGTGTNEKLFF
NA TRBJ1-1 TRBD1 TRBV7-8 TGTGCCAGCAGCCCGACAGGGTTGGGGACTGAAGCTTTCTTT CASSPTGLGTEAFF
NA TRBJ1-4 NA TRBV2 TGTGCCAGCAGGGCGCAGGGAACTAATGAAAAACTGTTTTTT CASRAQGTNEKLFF
NA TRBJ2-1 TRBD2 TRBV19 TGTGCCAGTAGTATTACTCCCCGACTAGCGGGGGGTAGGAATGAGCAGTTCTTC CASSITPRLAGGRNEQFF
NA TRBJ2-7 TRBD1 TRBV9 TGTGCCAGCAGCGTTACAGGGGGTTTCTACGAGCAGTACTTC CASSVTGGFYEQYF
NA TRBJ2-1 NA TRBV7-2 TGTGCCAGCAGCTTACAGGGGGGCCTCGATGAGCAGTTCTTC CASSLQGGLDEQFF
NA TRBJ2-2 TRBD2 TRBV18 TGTGCCAGCTCACCAACCCGGAGCGGGGGAAACACCGGGGAGCTGTTTTTT CASSPTRSGGNTGELFF
NA TRBJ2-7 TRBD2 TRBV11-1 TGTGCCAGCAGCTTAGGGGGAAGCGGGGGACTGAGTGAGCAGTACTTC CASSLGGSGGLSEQYF
NA TRBJ2-1 TRBD2 TRBV6-1 TGTGCCAGCAGTTTAAGGCGGGGGTCGGAGCAGTTCTTC CASSLRRGSEQFF
NA TRBJ2-7 NA TRBV6-1 TGTGCCAGCAGGCCCAGGGTGGGCTCCTACGAGCAGTACTTC CASRPRVGSYEQYF
NA TRBJ2-2 TRBD1 TRBV9 TGTGCCAGCAGCGTAGGCAGGGGGCATGGGGAGCTGTTTTTT CASSVGRGHGELFF
NA TRBJ1-4 NA TRBV25-1 TGTGCCTCTCAGGCGGAGGCCGACACCCATGAAAAACTGTTTTTT CASQAEADTHEKLFF
NA TRBJ2-7 NA TRBV2 TGTGCCAGCAGCAGTGGCGGCAGGGGCAGAACCTACGAGCAGTACTTC CASSSGGRGRTYEQYF
NA TRBJ2-1 TRBD1 TRBV5-1 TGCGCCAGCAGCTTGGGATGGGCAGGGGGCAGGCTCTACAATGAGCAGTTCTTC CASSLGWAGGRLYNEQFF
NA TRBJ2-3 TRBD1 TRBV6-4 TGTGCCAGCAGCCCGGGACAGACTTTGACTAGCACAGATACGCAGTATTTT CASSPGQTLTSTDTQYF
NA TRBJ2-5 TRBD1 TRBV18 TGTGCCAGCTCACGAGATAGGACAGGTCAAGAGACCCAGTACTTC CASSRDRTGQETQYF
NA TRBJ2-7 NA TRBV28 TGTGCCAGCAGTGAGGTGCAGACGTTCGAGCAGTACTTC CASSEVQTFEQYF
NA TRBJ1-1 TRBD1 TRBV7-2 TGTGCCAGCAGCCGTGCCGGGACAGGCGGTTCGGCTTTCTTT CASSRAGTGGSAFF
NA TRBJ2-7 NA TRBV18 TGTGCCAGCTCATTACAGGAGACCTACGAGCAGTACTTC CASSLQETYEQYF
once TRBJ2-1 NA TRBV11-3 TGTGCCAGCAGCTTAGATGCGGGGTCCTACAATGAGCAGTTCTTC CASSLDAGSYNEQFF
NA TRBJ2-1 TRBD2 TRBV19 TGTGCCAGTAGTGCCCGGACTAGCGGGAGTGGGGAGCAGTTCTTC CASSARTSGSGEQFF
NA TRBJ1-3 NA TRBV19 TGTGCCAGTAGACTACAGGACTCTGGAAACACCATATATTTT CASRLQDSGNTIYF
NA TRBJ2-6 NA TRBV12-5 TGTGCTAGTGGTGAGGGAGCCTCTGGGGCCAACGTCCTGACTTTC CASGEGASGANVLTF
NA TRBJ1-2 TRBD1 TRBV12-5 TGTGCTAGTGAATGGGGACAGGGTCTTAACTATGGCTACACCTTC CASEWGQGLNYGYTF
NA TRBJ1-2 NA TRBV30 TGTGCCTGGAGCCTAACCGCTACGGGTTTATATGGCTACACCTTC CAWSLTATGLYGYTF
NA TRBJ1-2 TRBD1 TRBV10-3 TGTGCCATCAGTGTGGGGGACAGGGGTAATGGCTACACCTTC CAISVGDRGNGYTF
NA TRBJ1-2 TRBD1 TRBV5-1 TGCGCCAGCAGCTTGGGACAGGGGGCAGGCTACACCTTC CASSLGQGAGYTF
NA TRBJ1-4 NA TRBV19 TGTGCCAGTAGGGGGCGAGAAAAACTGTTTTTT CASRGREKLFF
NA TRBJ2-1 TRBD2 TRBV10-3 TGTGCCATCAGTGAGTCGTCTAGCGGTTACAATGAGCAGTTCTTC CAISESSSGYNEQFF
NA TRBJ2-5 NA TRBV20-1 TGCAGTGCTAGTAAACGGGAGACCCAGTACTTC CSASKRETQYF
NA TRBJ2-1 NA TRBV19 TGTGCCAGTAGTATAGTGGTAGCTTCCTACAATGAGCAGTTCTTC CASSIVVASYNEQFF
NA TRBJ1-3 TRBD1 TRBV5-1 TGCGCCAGCAGCCCAGCCGGGACAGTCTCTGGAAACACCATATATTTT CASSPAGTVSGNTIYF
NA TRBJ1-3 TRBD1 TRBV19 TGTGCCAGCTTAGGGGGCGGCTATGGAAACACCATATATTTT CASLGGGYGNTIYF
NA TRBJ1-2 NA TRBV6-1 TGTGCCAGCAGTAACACAGTATTAGGCTATGGCTACACCTTC CASSNTVLGYGYTF
NA TRBJ1-2 NA TRBV9 TGTGCCAGCAGCGATCTGCGGGGCGGTGGCTACACCTTC CASSDLRGGGYTF
once TRBJ2-4 TRBD1 TRBV4-1 TGCGCCAGCAGCCAAGATGAGACAGGGGTTAAAAACATTCAGTACTTC CASSQDETGVKNIQYF
once TRBJ1-3 TRBD1 TRBV5-3 TGTGCCAGAAGCATAACAGGGGTAATCGGAAACACCATATATTTT CARSITGVIGNTIYF
NA TRBJ1-5 NA TRBV6-6 TGTGCCAGCAGGGGGGGATTGTCCAGTCCCGATCTTTTT CASRGGLSSPDLF
NA TRBJ2-1 TRBD1 TRBV25-1 TGTGCCAGCAGTGTAAATACGGGACAGGGTCTCTACAATGAGCAGTTCTTC CASSVNTGQGLYNEQFF
NA TRBJ2-7 TRBD1 TRBV28 TGTGCCAGCAGTTTCTACAGGGGCGAGGGGCAGTACTTC CASSFYRGEGQYF
NA TRBJ2-5 TRBD1 TRBV7-6 TGTGCCAGCAGCCCGAGACCAGGGGGCATGGTAGAAGAGACCCAGTACTTC CASSPRPGGMVEETQYF
NA TRBJ1-2 TRBD1 TRBV9 TGTGCCAGCAGCGGACGACAGGGGAGCTATGGCTACACCTTC CASSGRQGSYGYTF
NA TRBJ2-7 TRBD1 TRBV4-3 TGCGCCAGCAGCCAAGATTACCCGGACAGGGGCCACGAGCAGTACTTC CASSQDYPDRGHEQYF
NA TRBJ2-7 NA TRBV7-2 TGTGCCAGCAGCTCCCCAGCAGGGTACCACGAGCAGTACTTC CASSSPAGYHEQYF
few TRBJ2-7 TRBD2 TRBV4-3 TGCGCCAGCAGCCAAGTCGCAGCTAGCGGGAGAAACGAGCAGTACTTC CASSQVAASGRNEQYF
NA TRBJ1-2 NA TRBV6-6 TGTGCCAGCAGTTACGCAGCGGAACCTAACTATGGCTACACCTTC CASSYAAEPNYGYTF
NA TRBJ2-7 TRBD1 TRBV5-1 TGCGCCAGCAGCGGCTCGGGACAGGGCCACTACGAGCAGTACTTC CASSGSGQGHYEQYF